This is a list of T cell receptor beta chains from one sample in a study of T cell therapy after organ transplantation. Repertoires were generated with immunoSEQ multiplex PCR, while TCRdb's copy carries only in-frame clones and drops some. Of around 5,000 clones listed, 65% to 80% are singletons. These TCRs' antigens remain unknown. The specimen was CD8+ T cells from blood, collected after autologous CMV-specific T cell therapy. The receptors were sampled from a human patient who had received a solid organ transplant and had CMV disease. Some T cells may be supplied by the graft donor. The CDR3 runs from the conserved cysteine through the conserved F or W. The D gene is left open where the match is weak. Size is omitted from some rows. Given values are once, few, many or a class for expanded clones.

v_call,j_call,clone_size,d_call,cdr3_nt,cdr3_aa
TRBV10-3,TRBJ2-7,-,-,TGTGCCAGCAGTGAACCGGCAGCCTACGAGCAGTACTTC,CASSEPAAYEQYF
TRBV6-5,TRBJ1-5,-,-,TGTGCCAGCAGTTATTCTAATAATCAGCCCCAGCATTTT,CASSYSNNQPQHF
TRBV11-2,TRBJ1-1,-,-,TGTGCCAGCAGCTTCAGTGATGAAGCTTTCTTT,CASSFSDEAFF
TRBV6-1,TRBJ1-2,-,-,TGTGCCAGCAGCAACAGGGACGGCTACACCTTC,CASSNRDGYTF
TRBV6-6,TRBJ2-5,-,-,TGTGCCAGCAGTTACTCGAATGTCCAGACCCAGTACTTC,CASSYSNVQTQYF
TRBV25-1,TRBJ2-7,-,-,TGTGCCAGCAGTGAATATGCCGTAACCTACGAGCAGTACTTC,CASSEYAVTYEQYF
TRBV9,TRBJ1-1,-,-,TGTGCCAGCAGCCGAGGCAGGGATACCTCCCCTGAAGCTTTCTTT,CASSRGRDTSPEAFF
TRBV5-1,TRBJ1-1,-,TRBD1,TGCGCCAGCAGCTTGTATGGCAGGGGGCGCTTCCTTGAAGCTTTCTTT,CASSLYGRGRFLEAFF
TRBV7-6,TRBJ1-1,medium-sized,-,TGTGCCAGCAGCTTAGGACAGTTAGGAGGCACTGAAGCTTTCTTT,CASSLGQLGGTEAFF
TRBV7-9,TRBJ2-3,-,TRBD1,TGTGCCAGCAGCATTTTTCCGGGACAGAGCACAGATACGCAGTATTTT,CASSIFPGQSTDTQYF
TRBV11-1,TRBJ1-5,-,-,TGTGCCAGCAGCTTAGGTGTAGCGGACAGATTCAATCAGCCCCAGCATTTT,CASSLGVADRFNQPQHF
TRBV28,TRBJ2-4,-,-,TGTGCCAGCAGTTTATTACCGGGGCCTCTAGCCAAAAACATTCAGTACTTC,CASSLLPGPLAKNIQYF
TRBV29-1,TRBJ2-1,-,-,TGCAGCGTTCCCGGACAGCTCAATGAGCAGTTCTTC,CSVPGQLNEQFF
TRBV2,TRBJ2-6,-,-,TGTGCCAGACAACAGGACATCTCTGGGGCCAACGTCCTGACTTTC,CARQQDISGANVLTF
TRBV28,TRBJ2-1,medium-sized,-,TGTGCCAGCAGTTCCCCCGGAATTATCTACAATGAGCAGTTCTTC,CASSSPGIIYNEQFF
TRBV7-9,TRBJ1-1,-,-,TGTGCCAGCAGGTTAGAGGGGGGCAGGGACACTGAAGCTTTCTTT,CASRLEGGRDTEAFF
TRBV7-9,TRBJ2-1,-,-,TGTGCCAGCAGTTCGCTTTTAGTCTCGACCTACAATGAGCAGTTCTTC,CASSSLLVSTYNEQFF
TRBV6-6,TRBJ1-3,medium-sized,-,TGTGCCAGCAGTTACGGGCCCCCGGCCTCTGGAAACACCATATATTTT,CASSYGPPASGNTIYF
TRBV5-8,TRBJ2-1,-,TRBD1,TGTGCCAGCAGCTTCAGGGGGATTGGGGATGAGCAGTTCTTC,CASSFRGIGDEQFF
TRBV28,TRBJ2-5,few,-,TGTGCCAGCAGTACACGGACAGAATTAGAGACCCAGTACTTC,CASSTRTELETQYF
TRBV27,TRBJ2-2,-,-,TGTGCCAGCAGGGGGATAAGGCTCAGGGGCTATAGGACCGGGGAGCTGTTTTTT,CASRGIRLRGYRTGELFF
TRBV27,TRBJ1-1,-,-,TGTGCCAGCAGTTTGCCGGGGACTGAAGCTTTCTTT,CASSLPGTEAFF
TRBV4-1,TRBJ1-5,-,-,TGCGCCAGCAGCCAAGAAGAGTTCAAGCTTAGCAATCAGCCCCAGCATTTT,CASSQEEFKLSNQPQHF
TRBV4-1,TRBJ1-5,-,-,TGCGCCAGCAGCCCTACGACGGGTTATAGCAATCAGCCCCAGCATTTT,CASSPTTGYSNQPQHF
TRBV2,TRBJ2-1,-,-,TGTGCCAGCAGTCACCCTCGGGACTCCAATATCTATGAGCAGTTCTTC,CASSHPRDSNIYEQFF